Shown below are 27 T cell receptor beta chains from a single sample sequenced in a study of neoadjuvant anti-PD-1 for oral cavity cancer. Repertoires were generated with immunoSEQ multiplex PCR, while TCRdb's copy carries only in-frame clones and drops some. The sample lists 30,000 to 35,000 clones; around nine tenths were seen once. The source material was PBMCs, sampled before nivolumab (anti-PD-1) treatment. The source is a person aged 35-80 years with oral cavity squamous cell carcinoma.

The J gene is TRBJ2-5, the V gene TRBV9, with D uncertain. In germline, CDR1 is SGDLS, CDR2 YYNGEE. CDR3 length equals 16 residues. V was cut by 0 bases and J by 5 bases, with 17 bases left in between. The CDR3 reads CASSVAPGPPQETQYF. The CDR3 bases are TGTGCCAGCAGCGTAGCTCCCGGGCCTCCCCAGGAGACCCAGTACTTC.

This clone came up once. This chain links TRBV7-2 with TRBJ2-3; 11 nucleotides align to TRBD2. The CDR3 has 17 amino acids. Germline CDR1 reads SGHTA; CDR2 reads FQGNSA. V trimming: 5 bases; J trimming: 0 bases; junction bases outside the gene matches: 7. The CDR3 DNA sequence: TGTGCCAGCAGCCTTGTAGCGGGGGGGCCTAGCACAGATACGCAGTATTTT. Its protein is CASSLVAGGPSTDTQYF.

The J gene is TRBJ2-7, the V gene TRBV2; perhaps TRBD2 as D (6 bases). Germline V CDR1 and CDR2: SNHLY, FYNNEI. The V and J ends lost 5 bases and 1 base respectively, with 12 bases between them. This CDR3 contains 14 residues. CDR3 sequence reads: CASSFGTLSYEQYF. The CDR3 DNA reads as TGTGCCAGCAGTTTCGGGACTCTATCCTACGAGCAGTACTTC.

V is TRBV5-1 and J is TRBJ1-5; 10 bases line up with TRBD1. This CDR3 region has 17 residues. Germline V CDR1 and CDR2: SGHRS, YFSETQ. Trimming at V came to 4 bases and at J to 7 bases, leaving 14 bases not matched to a gene. CDR3 in DNA: TGCGCCAGCAGCGAACCGTTCCGGGACAGGGGTATCCAGCCCCAGCATTTT. Encoded protein: CASSEPFRDRGIQPQHF.

The chain employs TRBV7-8 and TRBJ1-1; a possible D gene is TRBD1 (5 bases). V shed 5 bases and J shed 0 bases, with 7 bases lying between them. The CDR3 covers 13 residues. The germline V gene has CDR1 SGHVS and CDR2 FQNEAQ. CDR3 residues: CASSRGVNTEAFF. The CDR3 DNA follows: TGTGCCAGCAGCAGAGGGGTGAACACTGAAGCTTTCTTT.

The genes are TRBV29-1 and TRBJ2-2; D uncertain. Trimming pared 1 base from V and 5 bases from J, leaving 5 bases between. This CDR3 has 12 residues. The germline CDR1 and CDR2 sequences are SQVTM and ANQGSEA. This chain's CDR3 is CSVEGYTGELFF. CDR3 DNA: TGCAGCGTTGAAGGCTATACCGGGGAGCTGTTTTTT.

The chain has TRBV29-1 and TRBJ1-2; the match to TRBD1 covers 10 bases. The germline gives CDR1 SQVTM, CDR2 ANQGSEA. V was clipped by 3 bases and J by 8 bases; unmatched bases: 9. CDR3 length: 14 residues. The CDR3 protein is CSVDLTGTGDGYTF. The CDR3 nucleotides are TGCAGCGTTGACCTAACCGGGACAGGGGACGGCTACACCTTC.

The chain links TRBV15 to TRBJ2-3; 8 nucleotides agree with TRBD1. V trimming: 0 bases; J trimming: 0 bases; junction bases outside the gene matches: 8. Germline V lookup: CDR1 LNHNV, CDR2 YYDKDF (reference sequence). The CDR3 is made up of 18 amino acids. The CDR3 loop is CATSRDPGTGASTDTQYF. CDR3 in DNA: TGTGCCACCAGCAGAGATCCCGGGACAGGAGCTAGCACAGATACGCAGTATTTT.

The chain couples TRBV7-9 to TRBJ1-4; D unresolved. Germline assignment: CDR1 SEHNR and CDR2 FQNEAQ (reference sequence). The CDR3 length is 17 residues. Trimming shortened V by 1 base and J by 7 bases, and 19 bases separated the two germline ends. The CDR3 nucleotides are TGTGCCAGCAGCTTAGAGCGGGCCCGACGGTGGAGTGAAAAACTGTTTTTT. Amino acids: CASSLERARRWSEKLFF.

J is TRBJ1-2 and V is TRBV15; D uncertain. This CDR3 comprises 18 residues. From germline, CDR1 is LNHNV and CDR2 YYDKDF (reference sequence). Deletions cut 0 bases from V and 4 bases from J, with 21 bases between. The CDR3 here is CATSRDLHRRAEPYGYTF. In DNA, the CDR3 is TGTGCCACCAGCAGAGATCTTCATAGACGCGCGGAACCCTATGGCTACACCTTC.

The V gene is TRBV5-1, the J gene TRBJ1-1; TRBD1 is a possible D gene (6 bases). Germline-derived CDR1 and CDR2 are SGHRS and YFSETQ. CDR3 length: 13 residues. V lost 6 bases to trimming and J lost 4 bases, with 13 bases between them. The DNA of the CDR3 is TGCGCCAGCAACCTAAGGGGGGGCACTGAAGCTTTCTTT. It yields the protein CASNLRGGTEAFF.

The V call is TRBV11-2, the J call TRBJ1-1; D remains ambiguous. The V end lost 3 bases, the J end lost 5 bases, and 7 bases lay between the germline ends. From germline, CDR1 is SGHAT and CDR2 FQNNGV. This CDR3 comprises 12 residues. In nucleotides, the CDR3 is TGTGCCAGCAGCTTCAGTAGGACTGAAGCTTTCTTT. This sequence encodes CASSFSRTEAFF.

CDR3 nucleotide sequence: TGTGCCAGCAGCTTGCCCAGGGGGGCCATTTCCGACGGGCAGTACTTC. Translating gives CASSLPRGAISDGQYF. The chain links TRBV5-6 to TRBJ2-7; possible D gene TRBD1, 7 bases. CDR1 and CDR2 (germline): SGHDT, YYEEEE. V shed 1 base and J shed 9 bases, with 23 bases lying between them. CDR3 length: 16 amino acids.

The V and J genes are TRBV12-5 and TRBJ1-2; D possibly corresponds to TRBD1 (5 bases). CDR3 length equals 12 residues. V was cut by 7 bases and J by 6 bases, with 12 bases left in between. Per germline, CDR1 LGHNT and CDR2 FRNRAP. CDR3 residues: CASASGGNGYTF. CDR3 DNA: TGTGCTAGTGCTTCGGGGGGTAATGGCTACACCTTC.

The chain links TRBV5-1 to TRBJ1-6; D gene uncertain. Trimming took 1 base from V and 0 from J, leaving 11 bases between them. Germline V gene data show CDR1 as SGHRS and CDR2 as YFSETQ. This CDR3 is built from 17 residues. CDR3 loop: CASSLTDGSSYNSPLHF. In DNA, the CDR3 is TGCGCCAGCAGCTTGACGGACGGGAGCTCCTATAATTCACCCCTCCACTTT.

J is TRBJ2-7 and V is TRBV6-1, with 7 bases matching TRBD1. Germline CDR1 MNHNS, CDR2 SASEGT. CDR3 length equals 13 residues. V dropped 7 bases and J dropped 0; count of bases not matched to a gene: 3. The CDR3 coding sequence is TGTGCCAGCAAATGGGACAGCTCCTACGAGCAGTACTTC. Amino acid sequence: CASKWDSSYEQYF.

This clone is medium-sized. V and J are TRBV19 and TRBJ1-5, with 7 bases matching TRBD1. Germline CDR1 is LNHDA and CDR2 is SQIVND (reference sequence). The CDR3 spans 16 residues. Trimming cost V 8 bases and J 0 bases; bases outside gene matches: 10. CDR3 coding DNA: TGTGCCAGTCAAGGCCCGACAGGGTATAGCAATCAGCCCCAGCATTTT. It specifies CASQGPTGYSNQPQHF.

Notes on this clone: The junction does not match germline at one end; this may be a read error. Other DNA sequences in the sample encode the same CDR3. The V gene is TRBV5-1, the J gene TRBJ2-3; 8 positions match TRBD1. The CDR3 extends over 14 amino acids. The germline CDR1 and CDR2 sequences are SGHRS and YFSETQ. The CDR3 loop is CASAQGAIQDTQYF. The CDR3 DNA is TGCGCCAGCGCGCAGGGGGCAATTCAAGATACGCAGTACTTT.

The rearrangement uses TRBV5-6 and TRBJ2-1, with 8 bases matching TRBD1. The CDR3 loop spans 16 amino acids. Looked up from germline, CDR1 is SGHDT and CDR2 is YYEEEE. The V and J ends lost 0 bases and 3 bases, in that order; junction bases with no gene match: 5. The CDR3 DNA reads as TGTGCCAGCAGCTTGGTGGACAGGGCAGACTACAATGAGCAGTTCTTC. As protein: CASSLVDRADYNEQFF.

CDR3 amino acids: CATSREGTGSFSGGYTF. CDR3 sequence (DNA): TGTGCCACCAGCAGAGAAGGAACAGGTTCATTTTCGGGGGGCTACACCTTC. V usage is TRBV15 and J usage is TRBJ1-2, with a weak D call TRBD1 (5 bases). CDR1 and CDR2 from the germline V gene are LNHNV and YYDKDF (reference sequence). This CDR3 is built from 17 residues. The ends were cut back, 0 bases at V and 8 bases at J, with 22 bases in the middle.

The V call is TRBV6-1, the J call TRBJ1-5, with 8 bases lining up with TRBD1. The V and J ends lost 5 bases and 8 bases, in that order; junction bases with no gene match: 11. This CDR3 is 15 amino acids long. CDR1 MNHNS and CDR2 SASEGT come from the germline V gene. CDR3 sequence: CASSPGQGIMEPQHF. CDR3 nucleotides: TGTGCCAGCAGTCCCGGACAGGGCATCATGGAGCCCCAGCATTTT.

This clone was found a few times. The chain joins TRBV10-3 to TRBJ1-3; D is undetermined. The ends were cut back, 4 bases at V and 6 bases at J, with 10 bases in the middle. CDR3 size: 13 residues. CDR1 ENHRY and CDR2 SYGVKD come from the germline V gene. The CDR3 loop is CAISGGRENTIYF. DNA of the CDR3: TGTGCCATCAGTGGGGGTCGGGAAAACACCATATATTTT.

V usage is TRBV7-9 and J usage is TRBJ2-4; 10 bases map to TRBD2. V was pared by 5 bases and J by 0 bases, with 4 bases of the junction left unmatched. The CDR3 has 16 amino acids. The germline V gene encodes CDR1 SEHNR and CDR2 FQNEAQ (reference sequence). The CDR3 DNA is TGTGCCAGCAGCCAACTAGCGGGGAAAGCCAAAAACATTCAGTACTTC. This encodes CASSQLAGKAKNIQYF.

This clone was counted once. The V call is TRBV7-2, the J call TRBJ1-5; D unresolved. The CDR3 has 15 residues. V was pared by 2 bases and J by 4 bases, with 12 bases between. Germline V lookup: CDR1 SGHTA, CDR2 FQGNSA. The CDR3 nucleotides are TGTGCCAGCAGCTTATTTCTATTCGCTAATCAGCCCCAGCATTTT. Encoded protein: CASSLFLFANQPQHF.

V gene TRBV6-1 combines with J gene TRBJ2-2; possible D gene TRBD1, 6 bases. V shed 2 bases and J shed 6 bases, with 7 bases lying between them. This CDR3 has 13 amino acids. Germline values: CDR1 MNHNS, CDR2 SASEGT. The CDR3 protein is CASSERQAGELFF. As DNA, the CDR3 is TGTGCCAGCAGTGAAAGACAGGCCGGGGAGCTGTTTTTT.

The J gene is TRBJ2-7, the V gene TRBV5-6, with D tentatively TRBD1 (5 bases). The V end lost 3 bases, the J end lost 2 bases, and 9 bases lay between the germline ends. Germline V CDR1 and CDR2: SGHDT, YYEEEE. The CDR3 has 13 amino acids. The chain's CDR3 is CASSSDTTYEQYF. The DNA of the CDR3 is TGTGCCAGCAGCTCGGACACAACCTACGAGCAGTACTTC.

The rearrangement uses TRBV9 and TRBJ2-5; maybe TRBD1 (6 bases). V dropped 2 bases and J dropped 1 base, with 15 bases sitting between them. The CDR3 runs to 16 residues. Looked up from germline, CDR1 is SGDLS and CDR2 is YYNGEE. CDR3 nucleotide sequence: TGTGCCAGCAGCGTTGGAACAGGGTTAGGCCAAGAGACCCAGTACTTC. It yields the protein CASSVGTGLGQETQYF.